The sequence of this T cell receptor beta chain was determined in a study of cytomegalovirus exposure and HLA in healthy donors. Notes on the study in general: Most TCR sequences were uncommon, yet certain public TCRs appeared in many donors. CMV serostatus alone was available as immune exposure information.

CDR1 SGHTA and CDR2 FQGNSA come from the germline V gene. With 2 bases clipped from V and 7 bases from J, the junction kept 5 bases outside the gene matches. There are 16 residues in the CDR3. Details on this clone: Its target is unknown.

60 Vbeta and 13 Jbeta primers were used in PCR. Sequenced by immunoSEQ multiplex PCR; TCRdb stores in-frame clones only, minus some. The table includes some 180,000 clones, 82% detected once. The sequencing input was PBMCs. V is TRBV7-2 and J is TRBJ2-3, with 14 bases that match TRBD2. This TCR came from a woman younger than 35 in good health and CMV-seronegative. For the CDR3, the DNA is TGTGCCAGCAGCTTAAGACTAGCGGGAGGGCTACATACGCAGTATTTT. Translating gives CASSLRLAGGLHTQYF.